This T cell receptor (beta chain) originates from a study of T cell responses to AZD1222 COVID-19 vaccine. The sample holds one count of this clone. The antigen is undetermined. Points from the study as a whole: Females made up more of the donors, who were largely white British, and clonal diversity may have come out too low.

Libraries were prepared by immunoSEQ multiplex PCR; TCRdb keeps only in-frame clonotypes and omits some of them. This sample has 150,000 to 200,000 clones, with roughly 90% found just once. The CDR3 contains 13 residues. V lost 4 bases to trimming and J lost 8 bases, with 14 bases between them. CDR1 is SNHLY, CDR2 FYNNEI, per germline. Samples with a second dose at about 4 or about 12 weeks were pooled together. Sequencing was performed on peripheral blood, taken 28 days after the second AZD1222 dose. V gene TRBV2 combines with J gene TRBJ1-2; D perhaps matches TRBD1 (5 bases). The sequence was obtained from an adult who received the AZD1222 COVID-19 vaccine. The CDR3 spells CASSALGPEGYTF. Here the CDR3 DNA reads TGTGCCAGCAGTGCCCTGGGACCTGAGGGCTACACCTTC.